Below, 6 T cell receptor beta chains from the same sample are listed, as sequenced in a study of blood T cell repertoires in COVID-19. The data were produced by immunoSEQ multiplex PCR, yet TCRdb's version contains in-frame clones alone and is incomplete. The top ten clones hold around 9.1% of a sample with approximately 250,000 clones, approximately 80% of them seen once. Input material: peripheral blood. The receptors here all came from a human donor in a cohort sampled during active COVID-19.

V gene TRBV7-8 combines with J gene TRBJ2-6; D uncertain. The V end lost 0 bases, the J end lost 0 bases, and 9 bases lay between the germline ends. The CDR3 extends over 17 amino acids. Germline V gene lookup returns CDR1 SGHVS and CDR2 FQNEAQ. The CDR3 DNA sequence: TGTGCCAGCAGCTTAGCGCGCTACAGCTCTGGGGCCAACGTCCTGACTTTC. Its translation: CASSLARYSSGANVLTF. Full variable domain (missing parts from reference TRBV7-8 and TRBJ2-6): GAGVSQSPRYKVAKRGQDVALRCDPISGHVSLFWYQQALGQGPEFLTYFQNEAQLDKSGLPSDRFFAERPEGSVSTLKIQRTQQEDSAVYLCASSLARYSSGANVLTFGAGSRLTVL.

The V call is TRBV2, the J call TRBJ1-5; 7 nucleotides match TRBD1. With 11 bases clipped from V and 3 bases from J, the junction kept 7 bases outside the gene matches. In germline, CDR1 is SNHLY, CDR2 FYNNEI. The CDR3 consists of 13 residues. DNA for the CDR3: TGTGCCGGTAGACAGGGCCTCAATCAGCCCCAGCATTTT. Its protein product is CAGRQGLNQPQHF.

This CDR3 is CASRLYGQGATQPQHF. The CDR3 DNA reads TGTGCCAGCAGACTCTATGGACAGGGGGCGACTCAGCCCCAGCATTTT. The V and J genes are TRBV28 and TRBJ1-5; 11 bases align to TRBD1. The CDR3 spans 16 residues. With V trimmed by 6 bases and J by 6 bases, 10 bases remained unmatched. The germline CDR1 and CDR2 sequences are MDHEN and SYDVKM.

The genes are TRBV18 and TRBJ2-1; 7 bases fit TRBD2. Trimming removed 5 bases from V and 7 bases from J; junction bases left unmatched: 5. The CDR3 consists of 13 residues. Germline V lookup: CDR1 KGHSH, CDR2 LQKENI. The CDR3: CASSGQGGNEQFF. CDR3 DNA: TGTGCCAGCTCAGGGCAGGGAGGGAATGAGCAGTTCTTC. The whole variable domain, remainder taken from reference TRBV18 and TRBJ2-1, is NAGVMQNPRHLVRRRGQEARLRCSPMKGHSHVYWYRQLPEEGLKFMVYLQKENIIDESGMPKERFSAEFPKEGPSILRIQQVVRGDSAAYFCASSGQGGNEQFFGPGTRLTVL.

The chain employs TRBV11-2 and TRBJ2-3; TRBD2 matches 11 bases. Per germline, CDR1 SGHAT and CDR2 FQNNGV. The CDR3 totals 16 residues. The J segment lost 4 bases and the V segment lost 5 bases, leaving 8 bases of the junction unmatched. CDR3 sequence (DNA): TGTGCCAGCAGCCGTTTAGCGGGGGGGCCGGCAGATACGCAGTATTTT. It encodes CASSRLAGGPADTQYF.

The chain employs TRBV19 and TRBJ1-4, with a possible D match to TRBD1 (5 bases). Germline V gene data show CDR1 as LNHDA and CDR2 as SQIVND (reference sequence). The length of the CDR3 is 13 residues. V lost 5 bases and J lost 8, with 12 bases in between. The CDR3 spells CASSPGYWEKLFF. CDR3 bases: TGTGCCAGTAGTCCAGGGTATTGGGAAAAACTGTTTTTT.